Below, 28 T cell receptor beta chains from the same sample are listed, as sequenced in a study of blood T cell repertoires in COVID-19. Sequenced by immunoSEQ multiplex PCR; TCRdb stores in-frame clones only, minus some. The sample records some 100,000 clones, over 85% being singletons. The sequenced material came from peripheral blood. Source of these receptors: a man between 65 and 85 years old with acute or convalescent COVID-19.

This rearrangement joins TRBV6-5 to TRBJ1-1, with D tentatively TRBD1 (6 bases). Germline V lookup: CDR1 MNHEY, CDR2 SVGAGI. The V end lost 0 bases, the J end lost 6 bases, and 14 bases lay between the germline ends. This CDR3 has 15 amino acids. The chain's CDR3 is CASSYSRGGVSEAFF. For the CDR3, the DNA is TGTGCCAGCAGTTACTCGAGAGGGGGGGTTTCTGAAGCTTTCTTT.

The rearrangement links TRBV7-8 to TRBJ2-1, with TRBD2 identical over 8 bases. Germline lookup yields CDR1 SGHVS and CDR2 FQNEAQ. V shed 8 bases, J shed 3 bases, and the junction held 18 bases outside the gene matches. This CDR3 spans 18 amino acids. CDR3 loop: CASQGGGLTKSSYNEQFF. Here the CDR3 DNA reads TGTGCCAGCCAGGGCGGGGGGCTCACCAAGAGTAGCTACAATGAGCAGTTCTTC.

V is TRBV11-2 and J is TRBJ2-1, with 10 bases that match TRBD2. CDR1 and CDR2 (germline): SGHAT, FQNNGV. With V trimmed by 3 bases and J by 0 bases, 2 bases remained unmatched. The CDR3 spans 16 residues. Here the CDR3 DNA reads TGTGCCAGCAGCTTTAGCGGGAGGTCCTCCTACAATGAGCAGTTCTTC. Its protein product is CASSFSGRSSYNEQFF. The variable domain in full, with the rest retrieved from reference TRBV11-2 and TRBJ2-1, is EAGVAQSPRYKIIEKRQSVAFWCNPISGHATLYWYQQILGQGPKLLIQFQNNGVVDDSQLPKDRFSAERLKGVDSTLKIQPAKLEDSAVYLCASSFSGRSSYNEQFFGPGTRLTVL.

This chain joins TRBV10-2 and TRBJ1-1; tentatively, D is TRBD1 (6 bases). Germline V CDR1 and CDR2: WSHSY, SAAADI. The V end lost 4 bases, the J end lost 1 base, and 19 bases lay between the germline ends. This CDR3 spans 17 amino acids. The CDR3: CASSVFRGLSANTEAFF. For the CDR3, the DNA is TGCGCCAGCAGTGTATTCAGGGGTTTATCTGCGAACACTGAAGCTTTCTTT.

The chain has TRBV2 and TRBJ1-1, with 7 positions matching TRBD1. Looked up from germline, CDR1 is SNHLY and CDR2 is FYNNEI. CDR3 length: 15 residues. V was pared by 6 bases and J by 7 bases, with 14 bases of the junction left unmatched. The CDR3 reads CASRGRIEGALEAFF. The CDR3 DNA reads TGTGCCAGCAGGGGGCGGATAGAGGGGGCCCTTGAAGCTTTCTTT.

This clone came up once. The chain is built from TRBV7-9 and TRBJ2-7, with 8 bases that match TRBD2. CDR3 size: 14 residues. Germline trimming cut 5 bases from V and 2 bases from J; bases unmatched to any gene: 5. From germline, CDR1 is SEHNR and CDR2 FQNEAQ (reference sequence). CDR3 residues: CASSPEGLAYEQYF. The CDR3 nucleotides are TGTGCCAGCAGCCCGGAGGGACTAGCCTACGAGCAGTACTTC.

The chain is built from TRBV6-6 and TRBJ1-4, with 9 bases aligning to TRBD1. The CDR3 consists of 15 residues. The germline V gene encodes CDR1 MNHNY and CDR2 SVGAGI (reference sequence). V was clipped by 4 bases and J by 2 bases; unmatched bases: 2. As DNA, the CDR3 is TGTGCCAGCAGTTGGGGACAGGGTACTAATGAAAAACTGTTTTTT. As protein: CASSWGQGTNEKLFF.

The chain couples TRBV13 to TRBJ1-3; 7 positions agree with TRBD1. Germline assignment: CDR1 PRHDT and CDR2 FYEKMQ (reference sequence). There are 16 residues in the CDR3. The V gene end was trimmed by 5 bases and the J gene end by 1 base; junction bases not matched to a gene: 8. Written as DNA, the CDR3 is TGTGCCAGCAGCCCACCGGGACAGTCTTCTGGAAACACCATATATTTT. Protein: CASSPPGQSSGNTIYF.

The chain couples TRBV28 to TRBJ2-7; D perhaps matches TRBD2 (7 bases). CDR3 length: 15 amino acids. V shed 2 bases and J shed 2 bases, with 13 bases lying between them. The germline V gene encodes CDR1 MDHEN and CDR2 SYDVKM. CDR3: CASSLGGRGAYEQYF. The CDR3 nucleotides read TGTGCCAGCAGTTTAGGAGGGAGGGGGGCCTACGAGCAGTACTTC.

The chain is built from TRBV7-8 and TRBJ2-2; possible D gene TRBD2, 5 bases. CDR3 length: 15 residues. The V gene's germline CDR1 is SGHVS and CDR2 FQNEAQ. Trimming pared 2 bases from V and 0 bases from J, leaving 7 bases between. The CDR3 DNA sequence: TGTGCCAGCAGCTTAAGAGGGTCGAACACCGGGGAGCTGTTTTTT. Protein sequence: CASSLRGSNTGELFF.

This clone was picked up one time. This chain links TRBV18 with TRBJ1-3, with TRBD1 identical over 8 bases. CDR1 is KGHSH and CDR2 is LQKENI in the germline V gene. CDR3 length equals 17 residues. V trimming: 3 bases; J trimming: 4 bases; junction bases outside the gene matches: 11. CDR3: CASSPYRDRGVGNTIYF. The CDR3 DNA reads as TGTGCCAGCTCACCCTACCGCGACAGGGGTGTGGGAAACACCATATATTTT.

This chain links TRBV5-4 with TRBJ1-4; D gene ambiguous. V shed 4 bases and J shed 0 bases, with 7 bases lying between them. The germline V gene has CDR1 SGHNT and CDR2 YYREEE (reference sequence). The CDR3 consists of 14 residues. CDR3 protein: CASSHKSTNEKLFF. The CDR3 region has the DNA TGTGCCAGCAGCCACAAATCAACTAATGAAAAACTGTTTTTT.

The J gene is TRBJ1-1, the V gene TRBV10-2; D is perhaps TRBD1 (6 bases). This CDR3 comprises 14 residues. Trimming took 4 bases from V and 1 from J, leaving 10 bases between them. Germline V gene data show CDR1 as WSHSY and CDR2 as SAAADI. The CDR3: CASSVGRGNTEAFF. The DNA for the CDR3 is TGCGCCAGCAGTGTAGGCAGGGGGAACACTGAAGCTTTCTTT.

The gene calls are TRBV7-2 and TRBJ1-3; D is undetermined. The CDR3 sequence is 13 residues long. Germline assignment: CDR1 SGHTA and CDR2 FQGNSA. V was pared by 4 bases and J by 0 bases, with 4 bases between. CDR3 sequence (DNA): TGTGCCAGCAGCTCGAGCTCTGGAAACACCATATATTTT. Translation: CASSSSSGNTIYF.

This sequence joins TRBV11-3 and TRBJ1-1, with a weak D call TRBD1 (6 bases). This CDR3 contains 14 residues. The V end lost 5 bases, the J end lost 6 bases, and 16 bases lay between the germline ends. CDR1 and CDR2 (germline): SGHNT, YENEEA. The CDR3 spells CASSPYRGAAEAFF. CDR3 bases: TGTGCCAGCAGCCCATATCGGGGGGCGGCTGAAGCTTTCTTT.

The genes are TRBV19 and TRBJ1-5; D unclear. Germline V gives CDR1 LNHDA, CDR2 SQIVND (reference sequence). The length of the CDR3 is 15 residues. The germline V and J ends were trimmed by 5 bases and 0 bases, with 11 bases remaining between them. Here the CDR3 reads CASSLRVYSNQPQHF. CDR3 sequence (DNA): TGTGCCAGTAGTCTCCGGGTGTATAGCAATCAGCCCCAGCATTTT.

The chain is built from TRBV18 and TRBJ1-1, with a weak D call TRBD1 (5 bases). Germline values: CDR1 KGHSH, CDR2 LQKENI. Trimming took off 3 bases at V and 0 bases at J, with 11 bases between the two ends. CDR3 size: 15 residues. The CDR3 region has the DNA TGTGCCAGCTCACCTGACAGAGCTGTGAACACTGAAGCTTTCTTT. Protein product: CASSPDRAVNTEAFF.

V gene TRBV6-2 or TRBV6-3 combines with J gene TRBJ2-7; D unresolved. Trimming pared 2 bases from V and 7 bases from J, leaving 9 bases between. This CDR3 spans 12 amino acids. Germline V gene lookup returns CDR1 MNHEY and CDR2 SVGEGT. The CDR3 region is CASSYPVREQYF. The CDR3 DNA is TGTGCCAGCAGTTACCCCGTTCGGGAGCAGTACTTC.

This rearrangement joins TRBV5-1 to TRBJ2-2, with D tentatively TRBD2 (6 bases). The V and J ends lost 2 bases and 11 bases respectively, with 10 bases between them. This CDR3 comprises 12 residues. Looked up from germline, CDR1 is SGHRS and CDR2 is YFSETQ. CDR3 nucleotides: TGCGCCAGCAGCTTCGGGGGAGGAGAGCTGTTTTTT. It encodes CASSFGGGELFF.

The J gene is TRBJ2-7, the V gene TRBV5-1; D perhaps matches TRBD1 (6 bases). Between the trimmed V and J ends, which lost 3 bases and 1 base, there was a span of 11 bases. Looked up from germline, CDR1 is SGHRS and CDR2 is YFSETQ. The CDR3 runs 14 residues. CDR3 amino acids: CASSSGTLSYEQYF. In DNA, the CDR3 is TGCGCCAGCAGCTCCGGGACACTATCCTACGAGCAGTACTTC.

The gene calls are TRBV4-1 and TRBJ2-1; 12 nucleotides match TRBD2. The ends lost 3 bases at V and 3 bases at J; junction bases unmatched: 9. Germline-derived CDR1 and CDR2 are MGHRA and YSYEKL. The CDR3 covers 18 residues. The CDR3 reads CASSQTLLAGGGYNEQFF. Written as DNA, the CDR3 is TGCGCCAGCAGCCAGACCCTACTAGCGGGAGGCGGCTACAATGAGCAGTTCTTC.

J is TRBJ2-1 and V is TRBV9; perhaps TRBD1 as D (5 bases). Trimming removed 0 bases from V and 9 bases from J, with 19 bases in between. Germline CDR1 reads SGDLS; CDR2 reads YYNGEE. This CDR3 is built from 16 residues. The CDR3 here is CASSVVGQGRRTEQFF. CDR3 nucleotides: TGTGCCAGCAGCGTAGTGGGGCAGGGCCGCAGGACTGAGCAGTTCTTC.

This chain joins TRBV19 and TRBJ1-5, with D possibly TRBD1 on 6 matching bases. Per the germline V gene, CDR1 is LNHDA and CDR2 is SQIVND (reference sequence). V lost 5 bases to trimming and J lost 0 bases, with 11 bases between them. The CDR3 has 15 amino acids. The DNA of the CDR3 is TGTGCCAGTAGTGAAACAGGGTATAGCAATCAGCCCCAGCATTTT. Residues: CASSETGYSNQPQHF.

The V gene is TRBV4-2, the J gene TRBJ1-5, with D maybe TRBD1 (6 bases). The CDR3 has 15 residues. Germline V lookup: CDR1 LGHNA, CDR2 YNFKEQ. V was clipped by 1 base and J by 8 bases, with 15 bases between them. CDR3 loop: CASSQGRAGVEPQHF. For the CDR3, the DNA is TGTGCCAGCAGCCAAGGTCGGGCAGGGGTAGAGCCCCAGCATTTT.

This chain joins TRBV5-1 and TRBJ2-1; 10 bases match TRBD2. Germline V gives CDR1 SGHRS, CDR2 YFSETQ. This CDR3 contains 16 residues. The V gene end was trimmed by 5 bases and the J gene end by 10 bases; junction bases not matched to a gene: 15. The CDR3 bases are TGCGCCAGCAGTTCGCTAGCGGGGGCTAGCTACATCGAGCAGTTCTTC. Translating it yields CASSSLAGASYIEQFF.

The V and J genes are TRBV4-1 and TRBJ1-4; TRBD1 might be the D (6 bases). The CDR3 consists of 17 residues. V was cut by 4 bases and J by 8 bases, with 23 bases left in between. Germline CDR1 reads MGHRA; CDR2 reads YSYEKL. CDR3 loop: CASSRQTLQGSREKLFF. In DNA form, the CDR3 reads TGCGCCAGCAGCCGACAAACCCTACAGGGCTCACGGGAAAAACTGTTTTTT.

CDR3 bases: TGTGCCAGCAGTTCGCCTCTAGCGTGGTTTAGCACAGATACGCAGTATTTT. This translates into CASSSPLAWFSTDTQYF. V and J are TRBV27 and TRBJ2-3, with D perhaps matching TRBD2 (6 bases). In germline, CDR1 is MNHEY, CDR2 SMNVEV (reference sequence). CDR3 length: 17 residues. V shed 4 bases and J shed 0 bases, with 17 bases lying between them.

The V and J genes are TRBV7-3 and TRBJ1-6; TRBD1 matches 9 bases. V trimming: 5 bases; J trimming: 7 bases; junction bases outside the gene matches: 6. The CDR3 extends over 15 amino acids. CDR1 is SGHTA and CDR2 is FQGTGA in the germline V gene. The CDR3 loop is CASSPRGQGNSPLHF. The CDR3 nucleotides read TGTGCCAGCAGCCCTCGGGGACAGGGAAATTCACCCCTCCACTTT.